Presented here are 25 T cell receptor beta chains from one specimen sequenced in a study of blood T cell repertoires in COVID-19. Sequencing used immunoSEQ multiplex PCR; TCRdb keeps in-frame clones, though not all of them. This table holds tens of thousands of clones, 88% found once. Sequences were obtained from peripheral blood. The receptor set was obtained from a human donor in a cohort sampled during active COVID-19.

The chain joins TRBV30 to TRBJ2-1, with 16 bases aligning to TRBD2. V shed 0 bases, J shed 9 bases, and the junction held 5 bases outside the gene matches. CDR1 is GTSNPN, CDR2 SVGIG, per germline (reference sequence). The CDR3 sequence is 16 residues long. The CDR3 is CAWSVGTSGRAAEQFF. DNA for the CDR3: TGTGCCTGGAGTGTCGGGACTAGCGGGAGGGCCGCTGAGCAGTTCTTC.

The chain links TRBV6-5 to TRBJ2-7; the match to TRBD2 covers 8 bases. Trimming removed 0 bases from V and 4 bases from J; junction bases left unmatched: 8. This CDR3 region has 16 residues. From germline, CDR1 is MNHEY and CDR2 SVGAGI. CDR3 sequence: CASSYSAPAGVYEQYF. DNA of the CDR3: TGTGCCAGCAGTTACTCCGCTCCAGCGGGGGTATACGAGCAGTACTTC.

The chain is built from TRBV30 and TRBJ2-2; 9 bases are shared with TRBD2. The germline CDR1 and CDR2 sequences are GTSNPN and SVGIG (reference sequence). V gave up 1 base and J gave up 1 base; unmatched junction bases: 1. This CDR3 is built from 15 residues. The chain's CDR3 is CAWSATSGNTGELFF. CDR3 nucleotide sequence: TGTGCCTGGAGTGCGACTAGCGGGAACACCGGGGAGCTGTTTTTT. The variable domain in full, with the rest retrieved from reference TRBV30 and TRBJ2-2, is SQTIHQWPATLVQPVGSPLSLECTVEGTSNPNLYWYRQAAGRGLQLLFYSVGIGQISSEVPQNLSASRPQDRQFILSSKKLLLSDSGFYLCAWSATSGNTGELFFGEGSRLTVL.

This sequence joins TRBV6-6 and TRBJ1-1, with D perhaps matching TRBD1 (6 bases). Trimming took off 5 bases at V and 6 bases at J, with 13 bases between the two ends. This CDR3 has 13 residues. From germline, CDR1 is MNHNY and CDR2 SVGAGI (reference sequence). The CDR3 DNA reads as TGTGCCAGCAGTCCGGGACACTCGTCTGAAGCTTTCTTT. Translated, it gives CASSPGHSSEAFF.

The chain has TRBV7-2 and TRBJ2-1; D remains unclear. CDR3 length: 14 amino acids. Trimming pared 1 base from V and 5 bases from J, leaving 9 bases between. Germline assignment: CDR1 SGHTA and CDR2 FQGNSA. CDR3 nucleotides: TGTGCCAGCAGCTTAGTACGGGTCCACAATGAGCAGTTCTTC. Translation gives CASSLVRVHNEQFF.

This clone was counted once. The chain carries TRBV25-1 and TRBJ1-1; no definite D call. V was clipped by 2 bases and J by 2 bases, with 6 bases between them. This CDR3 comprises 13 residues. CDR1 is MGHDK and CDR2 is SYGVNS in the germline V gene. This CDR3 is CASSELTNTEAFF. CDR3 nucleotides: TGTGCCAGCAGTGAACTGACAAACACTGAAGCTTTCTTT.

V and J are TRBV9 and TRBJ1-2; D is unclear. V was shortened by 0 bases and J by 2 bases, with 11 bases between the two germline ends. The CDR3 totals 15 residues. From germline, CDR1 is SGDLS and CDR2 YYNGEE. For the CDR3, the DNA is TGTGCCAGCAGCGTAGATCTCCCCCGGAACTATGGCTACACCTTC. Protein product: CASSVDLPRNYGYTF.

The chain recombines TRBV5-4 with TRBJ2-2, with a weak D call TRBD1 (5 bases). V was shortened by 1 base and J by 6 bases, with 13 bases between the two germline ends. There are 15 residues in the CDR3. CDR1 and CDR2 (germline): SGHNT, YYREEE (reference sequence). CDR3 protein: CASSLSPGPAGELFF. CDR3 nucleotide sequence: TGTGCCAGCAGCTTGTCCCCAGGGCCGGCCGGGGAGCTGTTTTTT. Full variable domain (remainder filled in from reference TRBV5-4 and TRBJ2-2): ETGVTQSPTHLIKTRGQQVTLRCSSQSGHNTVSWYQQALGQGPQFIFQYYREEENGRGNFPPRFSGLQFPNYSSELNVNALELDDSALYLCASSLSPGPAGELFFGEGSRLTVL.

The J gene is TRBJ2-1, the V gene TRBV5-1, with D uncertain. V dropped 4 bases and J dropped 0 bases, with 20 bases sitting between them. The CDR3 runs 18 residues. Germline V gene lookup returns CDR1 SGHRS and CDR2 YFSETQ. The CDR3 DNA reads as TGCGCCAGCAGCCGGTGGGTGACGGATAGCCTCTCCTACAATGAGCAGTTCTTC. Translating it yields CASSRWVTDSLSYNEQFF.

V usage is TRBV19 and J usage is TRBJ1-5; 10 nucleotides line up with TRBD1. The V segment lost 7 bases and the J segment 2 bases; nucleotides outside the gene matches: 2. The CDR3 runs 14 residues. CDR1 and CDR2 (germline): LNHDA, SQIVND (reference sequence). CDR3 in DNA: TGTGCCAGTATGACAGGGGGCGGCAATCAGCCCCAGCATTTT. This sequence encodes CASMTGGGNQPQHF.

The chain has TRBV6-1 and TRBJ1-2; D unresolved. The germline gives CDR1 MNHNS, CDR2 SASEGT. This CDR3 is 13 amino acids long. Trimming removed 2 bases from V and 1 base from J, with 5 bases in between. CDR3 in amino acids: CASSERVNYGYTF. The CDR3 nucleotides read TGTGCCAGCAGTGAACGAGTTAACTATGGCTACACCTTC.

CDR3 protein: CASSPATGREIKPQHF. The DNA of the CDR3 is TGTGCCAGCTCACCGGCAACAGGGAGGGAAATCAAGCCCCAGCATTTT. The rearrangement joins TRBV18 to TRBJ1-5, with D perhaps matching TRBD1 (6 bases). Looked up from germline, CDR1 is KGHSH and CDR2 is LQKENI. The CDR3 is 16 residues long. Trimming stripped 3 bases from V and 8 bases from J, with 20 bases between.

The chain employs TRBV24-1 and TRBJ2-1; possibly TRBD2 for D (6 bases). This CDR3 is 16 amino acids long. V lost 4 bases and J lost 7, with 19 bases in between. The germline V gene has CDR1 KGHDR and CDR2 SFDVKD. CDR3 sequence reads: CATSDLKTTSFNEQFF. CDR3 in DNA: TGTGCCACCAGTGACCTAAAAACGACTAGTTTTAATGAGCAGTTCTTC.

This chain uses TRBV5-4 with TRBJ1-2; TRBD1 aligns across 8 bases. The ends lost 0 bases at V and 10 bases at J; junction bases unmatched: 8. Germline V gene sequence: CDR1 SGHNT, CDR2 YYREEE (reference sequence). The CDR3 covers 14 residues. CDR3 bases: TGTGCCAGCAGCTTGGCCGCGACAGGGGATCCCTACACCTTC. The encoded protein is CASSLAATGDPYTF.

A few counts support this clone. This chain links TRBV7-9 with TRBJ1-2; 7 bases line up with TRBD1. The V gene's germline CDR1 is SEHNR and CDR2 FQNEAQ (reference sequence). This CDR3 is 14 amino acids long. Trimming at V came to 5 bases and at J to 6 bases, leaving 9 bases not matched to a gene. The chain's CDR3 is CASSRQGSFDGYTF. DNA of the CDR3: TGTGCCAGCAGCCGACAGGGTAGTTTCGATGGCTACACCTTC.

This chain connects TRBV11-2 to TRBJ2-7, with 11 bases fitting TRBD2. CDR1 and CDR2 (germline): SGHAT, FQNNGV. V lost 4 bases, J lost 0 bases, and 11 bases stayed unmatched. The CDR3 length is 18 residues. In DNA, the CDR3 is TGTGCCAGCAGCTCCGGACTAGCGGGCCCCCTGTACTCCTACGAGCAGTACTTC. It specifies CASSSGLAGPLYSYEQYF.

The genes are TRBV9 and TRBJ2-6; the match to TRBD1 covers 9 bases. The CDR3 has 20 residues. Germline trimming cut 0 bases from V and 0 bases from J; bases unmatched to any gene: 10. Looked up from germline, CDR1 is SGDLS and CDR2 is YYNGEE. DNA for the CDR3: TGTGCCAGCAGCGTAGCTAAAGAACAGGGGGCACTCTCTGGGGCCAACGTCCTGACTTTC. This translates into CASSVAKEQGALSGANVLTF.

This clone was counted only a few times. The genes are TRBV27 and TRBJ1-1; D is ambiguous. Germline V gene lookup returns CDR1 MNHEY and CDR2 SMNVEV (reference sequence). V lost 2 bases, J lost 0 bases, and 7 bases lay in between. The CDR3 loop spans 14 amino acids. CDR3 loop: CASSLAGLNTEAFF. In nucleotides, the CDR3 is TGTGCCAGCAGTTTAGCGGGGTTGAACACTGAAGCTTTCTTT.

The chain carries TRBV12-3 or TRBV12-4 and TRBJ1-1; D ambiguous. This CDR3 is built from 12 residues. The V end lost 7 bases, the J end lost 0 bases, and 6 bases lay between the germline ends. The CDR3 bases are TGTGCCAGCACGGGGTTGAACACTGAAGCTTTCTTT. This encodes CASTGLNTEAFF.

This clone was seen a single time. The V gene is TRBV29-1, the J gene TRBJ1-6, with 9 bases aligning to TRBD1. The junction had 2 bases not matched to a gene; V was cut back by 4 bases and J by 7 bases. The CDR3 is 13 amino acids. Per germline, CDR1 SQVTM and CDR2 ANQGSEA. The CDR3 loop reads CSVGTGANSPLHF. CDR3 bases: TGCAGCGTTGGGACAGGGGCCAATTCACCCCTCCACTTT.

This rearrangement joins TRBV5-1 to TRBJ2-3, with TRBD1 as a possible D gene (8 bases). V was shortened by 4 bases and J by 0 bases, with 15 bases between the two germline ends. Germline V gives CDR1 SGHRS, CDR2 YFSETQ. CDR3 length: 16 residues. CDR3 sequence: CASSPGGQGSTDTQYF. The CDR3 coding sequence is TGCGCCAGCAGCCCGGGAGGACAGGGAAGCACAGATACGCAGTATTTT. The full variable domain, its missing parts supplied by reference TRBV5-1 and TRBJ2-3, is KAGVTQTPRYLIKTRGQQVTLSCSPISGHRSVSWYQQTPGQGLQFLFEYFSETQRNKGNFPGRFSGRQFSNSRSEMNVSTLELGDSALYLCASSPGGQGSTDTQYFGPGTRLTVL.

This chain connects TRBV13 to TRBJ2-5, with 10 bases identical to TRBD2. Germline trimming cut 1 base from V and 5 bases from J; bases unmatched to any gene: 7. The CDR3 has 16 residues. Germline V lookup: CDR1 PRHDT, CDR2 FYEKMQ (reference sequence). The DNA of the CDR3 is TGTGCCAGCAGCTTAGTGGCTAGCGGGAGATCCGAGACCCAGTACTTC. Translating it yields CASSLVASGRSETQYF.

This chain uses TRBV3-1 (or the pseudogene TRBV3-2) with TRBJ2-5; possible D gene TRBD2, 7 bases. Germline values: CDR1 LGHDT, CDR2 YNNKEL (reference sequence). This CDR3 has 14 residues. Trimming pared 5 bases from V and 5 bases from J, leaving 15 bases between. Written as DNA, the CDR3 is TGTGCCAGCAGCAAGCGCGGGGGCGGGGAGACCCAGTACTTC. This encodes CASSKRGGGETQYF.

The chain employs TRBV21-1 and TRBJ1-1; the table gives TRBD1 as D, unverified against the DNA. TRBV21-1 is a documented pseudogene. The CDR3 covers 17 residues. CDR3 bases: TGTGCCAGCAGCAAATACCGGGGTAGGACAGAAGACACTGAAGCTTTCTTT. The encoded protein is CASSKYRGRTEDTEAFF.

The chain carries TRBV2 and TRBJ2-3, with D maybe TRBD2 (6 bases). V shed 3 bases and J shed 3 bases, with 7 bases lying between them. The CDR3 loop spans 13 amino acids. The V gene's germline CDR1 is SNHLY and CDR2 FYNNEI. In nucleotides, the CDR3 is TGTGCCAGCAGTGAGGAGGGAACAGATACGCAGTATTTT. Residues: CASSEEGTDTQYF.